This T cell receptor (beta chain) was sequenced during a study of OX40 agonist ivuxolimab in advanced cancers. Study in general: One hepatocellular carcinoma and a couple of cutaneous melanoma patients partially responded.

Comment on this clone: The antigen is not known.

Germline V gene lookup returns CDR1 SGHTA and CDR2 FQGNSA. After removal of 4 bases from V and 3 bases from J, the junction contained 2 bases not matched to a gene. The CDR3 is 13 amino acids. Here immunoSEQ multiplex PCR was the method, and the copy in TCRdb shows in-frame clones only, minus some. The table records around 23,000 clones, approximately 80% of them present only once. Whole-study findings and limits: Mean expanded clone counts were higher in CD8+ than CD4+ T cells. There was clonal expansion of CD4+ and CD8+ blood T cells by week 6 at 0.1 to 3.0 mg/kg.

This TCR was recovered from an adult with an advanced solid tumor such as melanoma, head and neck, liver or kidney cancer. Sequencing used CD4+ or CD8+ T cells sorted from blood, obtained in a trial of the OX40 agonist ivuxolimab. This rearrangement joins TRBV7-2 to TRBJ2-7, with 8 bases lining up with TRBD2. The CDR3 is CASSSAGGYEQYF. The CDR3 bases are TGTGCCAGCAGCTCGGCGGGGGGCTACGAGCAGTACTTC. The full variable domain, its missing parts supplied by reference TRBV7-2 and TRBJ2-7, is GAGVSQSPSNKVTEKGKDVELRCDPISGHTALYWYRQSLGQGLEFLIYFQGNSAPDKSGLPSDRFSAERTGGSVSTLTIQRTQQEDSAVYLCASSSAGGYEQYFGPGTRLTVT.